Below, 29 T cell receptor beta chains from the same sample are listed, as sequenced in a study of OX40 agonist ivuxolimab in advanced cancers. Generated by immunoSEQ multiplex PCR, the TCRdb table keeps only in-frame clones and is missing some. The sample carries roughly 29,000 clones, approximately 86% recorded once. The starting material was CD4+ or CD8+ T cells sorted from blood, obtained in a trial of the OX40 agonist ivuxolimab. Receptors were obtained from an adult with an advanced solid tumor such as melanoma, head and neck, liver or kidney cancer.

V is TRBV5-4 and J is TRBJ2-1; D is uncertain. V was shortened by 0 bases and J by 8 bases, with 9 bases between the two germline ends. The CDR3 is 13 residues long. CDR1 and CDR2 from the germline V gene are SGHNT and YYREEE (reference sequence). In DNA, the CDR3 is TGTGCCAGCAGCTTGGGGACCCCACATGAGCAGTTCTTC. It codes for CASSLGTPHEQFF.

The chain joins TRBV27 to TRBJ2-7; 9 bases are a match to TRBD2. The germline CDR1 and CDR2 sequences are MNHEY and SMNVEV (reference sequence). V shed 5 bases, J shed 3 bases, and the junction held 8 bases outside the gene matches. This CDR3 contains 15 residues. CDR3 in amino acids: CASSPSGGYNYEQYF. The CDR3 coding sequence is TGTGCCAGCAGTCCCAGCGGGGGGTATAACTACGAGCAGTACTTC.

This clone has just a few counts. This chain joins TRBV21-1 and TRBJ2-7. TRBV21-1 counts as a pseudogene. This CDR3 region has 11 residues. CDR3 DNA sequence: TGTGCCAGCAGCAACTCCTACGAGCAGTACTTC. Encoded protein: CASSNSYEQYF.

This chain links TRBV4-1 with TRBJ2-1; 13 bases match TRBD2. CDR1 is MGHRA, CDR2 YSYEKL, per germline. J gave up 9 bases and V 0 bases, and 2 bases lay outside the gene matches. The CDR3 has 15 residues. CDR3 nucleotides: TGCGCCAGCAGCCAAGAGACTAGCGGGGGGTTTGAGCAGTTCTTC. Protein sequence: CASSQETSGGFEQFF.

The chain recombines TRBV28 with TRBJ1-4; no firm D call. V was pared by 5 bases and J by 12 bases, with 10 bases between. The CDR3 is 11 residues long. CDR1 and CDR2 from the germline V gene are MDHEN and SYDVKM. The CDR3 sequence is CASSPLLELFF. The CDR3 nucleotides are TGTGCCAGCAGTCCTCTGTTGGAACTGTTTTTT.

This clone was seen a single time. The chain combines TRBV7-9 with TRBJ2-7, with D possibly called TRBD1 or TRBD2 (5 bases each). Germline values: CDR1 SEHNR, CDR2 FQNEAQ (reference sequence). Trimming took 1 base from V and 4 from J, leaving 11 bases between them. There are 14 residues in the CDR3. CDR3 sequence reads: CASSLEGTPYEQYF. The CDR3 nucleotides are TGTGCCAGCAGCTTAGAAGGGACCCCTTACGAGCAGTACTTC.

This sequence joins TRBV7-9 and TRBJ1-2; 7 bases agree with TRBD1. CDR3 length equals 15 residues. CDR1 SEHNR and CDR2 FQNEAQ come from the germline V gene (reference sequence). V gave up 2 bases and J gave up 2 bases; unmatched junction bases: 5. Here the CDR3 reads CASSLTQTGNYGYTF. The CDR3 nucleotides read TGTGCCAGCAGCTTAACTCAGACAGGGAACTATGGCTACACCTTC. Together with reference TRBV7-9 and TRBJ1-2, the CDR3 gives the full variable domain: DTGVSQNPRHKITKRGQNVTFRCDPISEHNRLYWYRQTLGQGPEFLTYFQNEAQLEKSRLLSDRFSAERPKGSFSTLEIQRTEQGDSAMYLCASSLTQTGNYGYTFGSGTRLTVV.

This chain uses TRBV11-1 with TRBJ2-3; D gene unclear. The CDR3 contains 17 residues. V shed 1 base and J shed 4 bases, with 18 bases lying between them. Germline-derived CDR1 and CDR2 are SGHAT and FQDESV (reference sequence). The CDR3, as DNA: TGTGCCAGCAGCTTAGATCCAGGACCTAATACGCCAGATACGCAGTATTTT. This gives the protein CASSLDPGPNTPDTQYF.

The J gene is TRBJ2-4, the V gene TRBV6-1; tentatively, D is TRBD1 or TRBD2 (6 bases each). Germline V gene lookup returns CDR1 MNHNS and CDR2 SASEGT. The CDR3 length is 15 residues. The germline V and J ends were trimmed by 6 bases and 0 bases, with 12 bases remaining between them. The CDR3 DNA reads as TGTGCCAGCAGGGACCGGGGGCCAGCCAAAAACATTCAGTACTTC. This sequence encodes CASRDRGPAKNIQYF.

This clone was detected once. CDR3 in amino acids: CASSLLGNSNQPQHF. The CDR3 nucleotides read TGTGCCAGCAGCTTATTGGGCAATAGCAATCAGCCCCAGCATTTT. This chain joins TRBV7-9 and TRBJ1-5; D remains unclear. V lost 2 bases and J 0 bases, leaving 8 bases between the germline ends. The CDR3 loop spans 15 amino acids. Per the germline V gene, CDR1 is SEHNR and CDR2 is FQNEAQ (reference sequence).

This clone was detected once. This chain's CDR3 is CASSPWGSENIQYF. The CDR3 nucleotides read TGTGCCAGCAGCCCGTGGGGGAGCGAAAACATTCAGTACTTC. The genes are TRBV27 and TRBJ2-4; D possibly matches TRBD1 or TRBD2 (5 bases each). This CDR3 has 14 amino acids. V lost 6 bases to trimming and J lost 5 bases, with 14 bases between them. The germline CDR1 and CDR2 sequences are MNHEY and SMNVEV (reference sequence).

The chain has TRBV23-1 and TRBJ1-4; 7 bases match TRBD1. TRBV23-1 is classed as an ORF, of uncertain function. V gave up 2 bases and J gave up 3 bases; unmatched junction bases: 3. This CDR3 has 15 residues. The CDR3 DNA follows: TGCGCCAGCAGTCAACCGCAGGGGGCTAATGAAAAACTGTTTTTT. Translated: CASSQPQGANEKLFF.

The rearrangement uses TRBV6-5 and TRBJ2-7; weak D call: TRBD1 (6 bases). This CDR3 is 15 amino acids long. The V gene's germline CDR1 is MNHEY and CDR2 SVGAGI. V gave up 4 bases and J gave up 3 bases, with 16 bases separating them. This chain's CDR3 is CASSSPVGAIYEQYF. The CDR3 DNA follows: TGTGCCAGCAGTTCCCCCGTGGGGGCGATCTACGAGCAGTACTTC.

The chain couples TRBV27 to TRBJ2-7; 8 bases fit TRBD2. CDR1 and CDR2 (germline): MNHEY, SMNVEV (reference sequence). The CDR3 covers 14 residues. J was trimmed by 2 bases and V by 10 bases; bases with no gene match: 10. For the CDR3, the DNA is TGTGCCACCCAGCGGCGGGGGGACCCCTACGAGCAGTACTTC. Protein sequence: CATQRRGDPYEQYF.

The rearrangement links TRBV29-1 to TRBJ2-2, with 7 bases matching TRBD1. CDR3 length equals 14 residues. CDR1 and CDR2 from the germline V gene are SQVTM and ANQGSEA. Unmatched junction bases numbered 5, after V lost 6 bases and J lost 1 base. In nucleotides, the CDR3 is TGCAGCGTGGGGACAGCCGTGAACACCGGGGAGCTGTTTTTT. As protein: CSVGTAVNTGELFF.

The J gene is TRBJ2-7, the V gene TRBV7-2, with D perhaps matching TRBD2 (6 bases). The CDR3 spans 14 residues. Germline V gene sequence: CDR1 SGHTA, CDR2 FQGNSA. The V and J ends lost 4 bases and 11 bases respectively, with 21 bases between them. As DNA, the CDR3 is TGTGCCAGCAGCTCCAGTAAACTAGCCGGACTGGAGTACTTC. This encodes CASSSSKLAGLEYF.

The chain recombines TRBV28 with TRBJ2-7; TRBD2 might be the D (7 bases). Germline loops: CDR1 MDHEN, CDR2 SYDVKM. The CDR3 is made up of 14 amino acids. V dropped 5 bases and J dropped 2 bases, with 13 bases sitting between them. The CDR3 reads CASSDPGGPYEQYF. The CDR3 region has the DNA TGTGCCAGCAGTGACCCCGGGGGGCCCTACGAGCAGTACTTC.

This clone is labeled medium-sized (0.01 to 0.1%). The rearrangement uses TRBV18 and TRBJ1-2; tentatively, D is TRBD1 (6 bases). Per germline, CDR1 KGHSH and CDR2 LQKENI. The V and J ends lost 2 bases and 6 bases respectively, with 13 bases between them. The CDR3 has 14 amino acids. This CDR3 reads CASSPTGTWDGYTF. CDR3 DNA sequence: TGTGCCAGCTCACCAACCGGGACATGGGATGGCTACACCTTC.

The CDR3 sequence: CASSARDRRAGELFF. CDR3 nucleotide sequence: TGTGCCAGCAGCGCGAGGGACAGGCGGGCCGGGGAGCTGTTTTTT. The chain links TRBV7-9 to TRBJ2-2, with TRBD1 matching over 8 bases. With 5 bases clipped from V and 6 bases from J, the junction kept 8 bases outside the gene matches. The CDR3 contains 15 residues. In germline, CDR1 is SEHNR, CDR2 FQNEAQ (reference sequence).

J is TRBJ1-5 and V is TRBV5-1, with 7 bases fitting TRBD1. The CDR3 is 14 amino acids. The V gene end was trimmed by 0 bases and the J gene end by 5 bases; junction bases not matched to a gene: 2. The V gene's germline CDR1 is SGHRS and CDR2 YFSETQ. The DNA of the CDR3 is TGCGCCAGCAGCTTGGGACAGGGAGATCAGCCCCAGCATTTT. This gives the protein CASSLGQGDQPQHF.

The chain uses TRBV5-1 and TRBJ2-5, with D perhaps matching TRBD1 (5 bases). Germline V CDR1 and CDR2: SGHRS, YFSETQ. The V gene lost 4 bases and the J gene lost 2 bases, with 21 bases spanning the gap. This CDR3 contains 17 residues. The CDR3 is CASSPRRLTGPQETQYF. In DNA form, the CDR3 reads TGCGCCAGCAGCCCGAGAAGGTTAACAGGACCTCAAGAGACCCAGTACTTC.

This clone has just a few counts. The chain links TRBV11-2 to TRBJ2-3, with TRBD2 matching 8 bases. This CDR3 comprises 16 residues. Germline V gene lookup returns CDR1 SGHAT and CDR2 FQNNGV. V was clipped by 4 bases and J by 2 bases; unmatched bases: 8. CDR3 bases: TGTGCCAGCAGCTGGGGGCGGGGGGACCCCACAGATACGCAGTATTTT. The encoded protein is CASSWGRGDPTDTQYF. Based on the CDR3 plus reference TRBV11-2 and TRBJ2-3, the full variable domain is EAGVAQSPRYKIIEKRQSVAFWCNPISGHATLYWYQQILGQGPKLLIQFQNNGVVDDSQLPKDRFSAERLKGVDSTLKIQPAKLEDSAVYLCASSWGRGDPTDTQYFGPGTRLTVL.

The CDR3 protein is CASSYGVRSNYGYTF. CDR3 DNA sequence: TGTGCCAGCAGTTACGGGGTGAGATCCAACTATGGCTACACCTTC. The chain is built from TRBV6-5 and TRBJ1-2; D not certain. Germline lookup yields CDR1 MNHEY and CDR2 SVGAGI. There are 15 residues in the CDR3. The V gene lost 2 bases and the J gene lost 2 bases, with 12 bases spanning the gap.

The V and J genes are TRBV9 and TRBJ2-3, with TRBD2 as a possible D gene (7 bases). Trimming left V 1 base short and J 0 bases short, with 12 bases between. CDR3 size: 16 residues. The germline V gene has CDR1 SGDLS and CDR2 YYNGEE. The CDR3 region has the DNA TGTGCCAGCAGCGTACGGTGGGGGGGCAGCACAGATACGCAGTATTTT. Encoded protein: CASSVRWGGSTDTQYF.

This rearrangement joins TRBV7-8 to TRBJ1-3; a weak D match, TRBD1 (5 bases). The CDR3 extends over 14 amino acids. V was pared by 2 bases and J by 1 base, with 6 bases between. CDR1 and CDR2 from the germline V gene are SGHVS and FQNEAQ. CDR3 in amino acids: CASSLWTSGNTIYF. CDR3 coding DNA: TGTGCCAGCAGCTTATGGACATCTGGAAACACCATATATTTT.

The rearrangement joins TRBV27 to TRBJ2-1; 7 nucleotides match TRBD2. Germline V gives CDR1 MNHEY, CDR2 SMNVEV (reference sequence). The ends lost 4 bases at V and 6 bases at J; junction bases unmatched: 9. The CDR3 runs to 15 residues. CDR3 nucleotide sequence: TGTGCCAGCAGTTCCCCGGGGGAGCGGGGCAATGAGCAGTTCTTC. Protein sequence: CASSSPGERGNEQFF.

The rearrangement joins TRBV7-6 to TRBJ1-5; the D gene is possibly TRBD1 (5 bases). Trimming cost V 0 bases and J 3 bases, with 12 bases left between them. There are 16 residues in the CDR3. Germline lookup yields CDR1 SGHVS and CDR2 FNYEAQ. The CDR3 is CASSLAGGFVNQPQHF. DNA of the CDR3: TGTGCCAGCAGCTTAGCTGGGGGGTTTGTCAATCAGCCCCAGCATTTT.

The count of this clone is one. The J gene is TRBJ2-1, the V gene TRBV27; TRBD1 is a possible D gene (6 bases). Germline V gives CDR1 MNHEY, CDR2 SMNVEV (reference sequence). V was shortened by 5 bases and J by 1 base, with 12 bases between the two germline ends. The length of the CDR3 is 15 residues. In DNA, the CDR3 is TGTGCCAGCAGTGTGGGGGCAGGGTCCTACAATGAGCAGTTCTTC. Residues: CASSVGAGSYNEQFF.

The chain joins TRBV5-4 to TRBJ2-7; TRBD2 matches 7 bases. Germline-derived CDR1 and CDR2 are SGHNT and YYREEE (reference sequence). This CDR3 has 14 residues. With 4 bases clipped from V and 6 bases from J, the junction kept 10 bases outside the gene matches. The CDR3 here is CASSPGPGGGEQYF. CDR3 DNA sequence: TGTGCCAGCAGCCCAGGACCGGGGGGAGGCGAGCAGTACTTC.